The source of this T cell receptor (beta chain) is a study of CD8+ T cells in alopecia areata. After isolation, RNA underwent reverse transcription to generate cDNA as the sequencing template. Libraries were prepared by immunoSEQ multiplex PCR; TCRdb keeps only in-frame clonotypes and omits some of them. The top ten clones hold approximately 1.3% of a sample with about 190,000 clones, under 80% of them seen once. V lost 5 bases and J 0 bases, leaving 5 bases between the germline ends. There are 14 residues in the CDR3. CDR1 is MGHRA and CDR2 is YSYEKL in the germline V gene. As to treatment: oral pan-JAK inhibitor, 5-10 mg twice daily.

This chain connects TRBV4-1 to TRBJ2-6; D not resolved. The input for sequencing was CD4+ T cells sorted from blood, taken between weeks 49 and 50, from a patient treated with tofacitinib. The TCR originated in a human donor with alopecia areata. For the CDR3, the DNA is TGCGCCAGCAGCTTGGACTCTGGGGCCAACGTCCTGACTTTC. This gives the protein CASSLDSGANVLTF.